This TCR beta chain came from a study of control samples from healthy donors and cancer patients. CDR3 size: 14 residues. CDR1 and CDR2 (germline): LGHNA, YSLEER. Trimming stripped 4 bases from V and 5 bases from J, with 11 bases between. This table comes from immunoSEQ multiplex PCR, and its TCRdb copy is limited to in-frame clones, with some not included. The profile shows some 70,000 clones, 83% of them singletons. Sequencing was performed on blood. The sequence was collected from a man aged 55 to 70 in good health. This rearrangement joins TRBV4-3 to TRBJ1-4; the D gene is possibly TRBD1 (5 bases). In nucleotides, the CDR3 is TGCGCCAGCAGCCCGGGACTTAACAATGAAAAACTGTTTTTT. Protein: CASSPGLNNEKLFF.